The present entry profiles one T cell receptor beta chain with its context. Assay: immunoSEQ multiplex PCR; the TCRdb copy retains only in-frame clones and omits some. The sample carries 100,000 to 120,000 clones, roughly 89% recorded once. This specimen belongs to a study of T cell responses to AZD1222 COVID-19 vaccine. CDR1 DFQATT and CDR2 SNEGSKA come from the germline V gene (reference sequence). V lost 7 bases and J lost 5, with 8 bases in between. This CDR3 region has 10 residues. This clonotype was obtained from an adult who received the AZD1222 COVID-19 vaccine. The J gene is TRBJ2-5, the V gene TRBV20-1; unclear D gene. The source material was peripheral blood, sampled 28 days after the second AZD1222 dose. CDR3 sequence (DNA): TGCAGTGTTGTGACGGAGACCCAGTACTTC. This encodes CSVVTETQYF.